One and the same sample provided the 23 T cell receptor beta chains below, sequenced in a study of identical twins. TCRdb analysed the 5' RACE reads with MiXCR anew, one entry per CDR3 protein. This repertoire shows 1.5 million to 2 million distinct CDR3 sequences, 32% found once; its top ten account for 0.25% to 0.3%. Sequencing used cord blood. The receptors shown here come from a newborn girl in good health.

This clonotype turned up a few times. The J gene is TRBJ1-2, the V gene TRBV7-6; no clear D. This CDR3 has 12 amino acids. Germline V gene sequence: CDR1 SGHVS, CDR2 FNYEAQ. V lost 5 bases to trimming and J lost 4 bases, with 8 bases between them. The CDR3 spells CASSTNSYGYTF. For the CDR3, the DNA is TGTGCCAGCAGCACCAACAGCTATGGCTACACCTTC.

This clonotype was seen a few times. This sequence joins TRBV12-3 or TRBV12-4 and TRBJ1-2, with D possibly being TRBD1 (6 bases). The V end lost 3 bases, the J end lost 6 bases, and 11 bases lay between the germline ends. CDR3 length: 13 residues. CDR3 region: CASSFIRQDGYTF. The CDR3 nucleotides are TGTGCCAGCAGTTTCATCCGACAGGATGGCTACACCTTC.

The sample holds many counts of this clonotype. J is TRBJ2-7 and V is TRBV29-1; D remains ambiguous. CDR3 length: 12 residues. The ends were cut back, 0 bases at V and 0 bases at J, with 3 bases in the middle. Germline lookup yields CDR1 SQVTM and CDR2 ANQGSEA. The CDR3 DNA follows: TGCAGCGTTGAAGACTTCTCCTACGAGCAGTACTTC. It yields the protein CSVEDFSYEQYF.

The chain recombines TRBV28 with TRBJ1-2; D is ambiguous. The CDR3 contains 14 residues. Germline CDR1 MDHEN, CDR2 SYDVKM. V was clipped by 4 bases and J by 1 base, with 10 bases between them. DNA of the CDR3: TGTGCCAGCAGTTCTAAGACCGATAACTATGGCTACACCTTC. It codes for CASSSKTDNYGYTF.

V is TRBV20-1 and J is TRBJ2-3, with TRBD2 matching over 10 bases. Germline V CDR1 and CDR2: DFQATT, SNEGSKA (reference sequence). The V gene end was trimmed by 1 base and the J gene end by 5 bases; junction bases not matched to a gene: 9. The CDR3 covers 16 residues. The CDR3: CSARAPSGSRGDTQYF. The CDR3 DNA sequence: TGCAGTGCTAGAGCCCCTAGCGGGAGTAGGGGAGATACGCAGTATTTT.

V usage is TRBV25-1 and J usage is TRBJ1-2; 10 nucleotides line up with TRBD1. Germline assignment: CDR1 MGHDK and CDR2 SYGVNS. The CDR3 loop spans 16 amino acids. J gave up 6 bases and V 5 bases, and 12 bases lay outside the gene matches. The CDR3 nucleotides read TGTGCCAGCAGTTCCCTAACGGCCGGGACAGGGGATGGCTACACCTTC. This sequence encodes CASSSLTAGTGDGYTF.

CDR3 sequence reads: CASTSRVAYNSPLHF. The CDR3, as DNA: TGTGCCAGCACATCCAGGGTCGCCTATAATTCACCCCTCCACTTT. The chain links TRBV27 to TRBJ1-6, with D maybe TRBD1 (5 bases). Trimming stripped 7 bases from V and 2 bases from J, with 12 bases between. This CDR3 has 15 residues. Per the germline V gene, CDR1 is MNHEY and CDR2 is SMNVEV (reference sequence).

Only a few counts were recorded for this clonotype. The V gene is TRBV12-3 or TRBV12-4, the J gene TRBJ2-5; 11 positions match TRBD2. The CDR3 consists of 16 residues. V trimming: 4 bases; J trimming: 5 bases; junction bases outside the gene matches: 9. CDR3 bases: TGTGCCAGCAGTTCCCTTACTAGCGGGAGTTTTGAGACCCAGTACTTC. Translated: CASSSLTSGSFETQYF.

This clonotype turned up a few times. This CDR3 is CASNLAEYNEQFF. The CDR3 nucleotides are TGTGCCAGCAATTTGGCGGAGTACAATGAGCAGTTCTTC. The V and J genes are TRBV7-9 and TRBJ2-1; D uncertain. From germline, CDR1 is SEHNR and CDR2 FQNEAQ (reference sequence). The V gene lost 7 bases and the J gene lost 4 bases, with 11 bases spanning the gap. The CDR3 runs 13 residues.

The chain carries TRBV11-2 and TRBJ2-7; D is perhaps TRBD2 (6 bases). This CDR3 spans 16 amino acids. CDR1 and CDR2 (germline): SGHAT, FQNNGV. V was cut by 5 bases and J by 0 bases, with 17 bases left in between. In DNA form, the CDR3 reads TGTGCCAGCAGCCTAGGAGGGACGGGGAGCTCCTACGAGCAGTACTTC. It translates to CASSLGGTGSSYEQYF.

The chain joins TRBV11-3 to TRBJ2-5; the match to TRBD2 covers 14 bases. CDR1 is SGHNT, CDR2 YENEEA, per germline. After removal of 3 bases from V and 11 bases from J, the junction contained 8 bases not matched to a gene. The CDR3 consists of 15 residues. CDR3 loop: CASSFQGTSGSEQYF. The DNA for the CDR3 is TGTGCCAGCAGCTTTCAAGGGACTAGCGGGAGTGAGCAGTACTTC.

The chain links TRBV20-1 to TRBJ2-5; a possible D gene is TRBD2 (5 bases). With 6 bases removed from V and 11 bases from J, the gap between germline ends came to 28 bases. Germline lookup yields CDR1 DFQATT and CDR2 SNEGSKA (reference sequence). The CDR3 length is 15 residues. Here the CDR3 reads CSARGGTPYGNEQYF. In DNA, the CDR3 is TGCAGTGCCCGCGGAGGCACCCCTTATGGCAATGAGCAGTACTTC.

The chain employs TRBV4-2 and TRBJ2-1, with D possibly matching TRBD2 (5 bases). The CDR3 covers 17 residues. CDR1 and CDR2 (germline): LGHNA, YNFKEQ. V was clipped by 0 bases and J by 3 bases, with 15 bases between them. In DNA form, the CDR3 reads TGTGCCAGCAGCCAAGATGACGGGGTGGGGAGCTACAATGAGCAGTTCTTC. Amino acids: CASSQDDGVGSYNEQFF.

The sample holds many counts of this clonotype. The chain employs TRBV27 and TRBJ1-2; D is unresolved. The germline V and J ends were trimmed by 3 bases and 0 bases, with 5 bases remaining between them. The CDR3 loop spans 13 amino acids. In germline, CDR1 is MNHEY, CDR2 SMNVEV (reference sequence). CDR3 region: CASSFAANYGYTF. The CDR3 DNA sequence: TGTGCCAGCAGTTTTGCGGCTAACTATGGCTACACCTTC.

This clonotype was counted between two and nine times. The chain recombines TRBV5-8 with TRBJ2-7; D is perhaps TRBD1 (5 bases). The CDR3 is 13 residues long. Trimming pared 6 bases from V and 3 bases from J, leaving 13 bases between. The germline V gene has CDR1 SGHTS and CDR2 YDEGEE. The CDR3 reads CASTRQNNYEQYF. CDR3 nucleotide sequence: TGTGCCAGCACCCGACAGAACAACTACGAGCAGTACTTC.

The CDR3: CASSQGPQGTEAFF. CDR3 nucleotide sequence: TGCGCCAGCAGCCAAGGTCCACAGGGCACTGAAGCTTTCTTT. V usage is TRBV4-1 and J usage is TRBJ1-1; D is perhaps TRBD1 (6 bases). Germline values: CDR1 MGHRA, CDR2 YSYEKL. This CDR3 is 14 amino acids long. Trimming removed 1 base at V and 4 bases at J, with 10 bases between.

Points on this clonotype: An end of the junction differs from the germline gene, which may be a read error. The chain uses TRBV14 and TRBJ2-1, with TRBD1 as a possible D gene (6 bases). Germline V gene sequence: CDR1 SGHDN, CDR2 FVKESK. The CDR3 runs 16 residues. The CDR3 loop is CASSQNRAASYDEQFF. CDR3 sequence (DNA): TGTGCCAGCAGCCAAAACAGGGCGGCATCCTACGATGAGCAGTTCTTC.

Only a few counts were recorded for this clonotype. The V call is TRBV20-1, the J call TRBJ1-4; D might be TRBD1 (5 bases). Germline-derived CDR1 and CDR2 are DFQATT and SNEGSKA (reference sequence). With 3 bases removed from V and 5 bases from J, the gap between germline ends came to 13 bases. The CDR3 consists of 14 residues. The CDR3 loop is CSARHRGPNEKLFF. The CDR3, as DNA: TGCAGTGCTAGGCATCGGGGCCCCAATGAAAAACTGTTTTTT.

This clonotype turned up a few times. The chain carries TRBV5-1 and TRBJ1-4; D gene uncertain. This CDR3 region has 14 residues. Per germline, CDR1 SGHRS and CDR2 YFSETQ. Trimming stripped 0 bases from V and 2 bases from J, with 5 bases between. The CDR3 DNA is TGCGCCAGCAGCTTGGGCGAGACTAATGAAAAACTGTTTTTT. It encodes CASSLGETNEKLFF.

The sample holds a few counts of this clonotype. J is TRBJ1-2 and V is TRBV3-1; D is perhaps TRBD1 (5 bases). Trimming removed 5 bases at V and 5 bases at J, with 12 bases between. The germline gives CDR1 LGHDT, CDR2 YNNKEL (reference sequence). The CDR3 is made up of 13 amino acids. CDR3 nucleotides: TGTGCCAGCAGCGAGGGACGGTCGTATGGCTACACCTTC. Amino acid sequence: CASSEGRSYGYTF.

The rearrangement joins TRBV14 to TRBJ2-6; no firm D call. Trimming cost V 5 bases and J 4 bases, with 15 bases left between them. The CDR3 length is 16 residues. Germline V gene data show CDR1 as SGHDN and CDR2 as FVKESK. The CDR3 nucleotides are TGTGCCAGCAGCTTAATTCGGCGTCCGGGGGCCAACGTCCTGACTTTC. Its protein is CASSLIRRPGANVLTF.

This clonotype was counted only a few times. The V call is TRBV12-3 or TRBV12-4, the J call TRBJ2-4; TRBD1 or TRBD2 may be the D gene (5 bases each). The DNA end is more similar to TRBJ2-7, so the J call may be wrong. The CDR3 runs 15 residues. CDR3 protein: CASSSRDRRLYEQYF. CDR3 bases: TGTGCCAGCAGTTCCCGGGACCGTAGGTTGTACGAGCAGTACTTC.

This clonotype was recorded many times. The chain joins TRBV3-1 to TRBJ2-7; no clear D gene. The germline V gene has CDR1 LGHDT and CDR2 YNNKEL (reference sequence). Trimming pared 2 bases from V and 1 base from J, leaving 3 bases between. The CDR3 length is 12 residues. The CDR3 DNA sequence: TGTGCCAGCAGCCAAACTTCCTACGAGCAGTACTTC. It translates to CASSQTSYEQYF.